This entry describes one T cell receptor beta chain. Its specificity is unknown. The data are from a study of blood T cells in healthy people across ages. Study-wide findings and caveats: Naive CD4+ cell counts and diversity both ran higher in long-lived than in aged donors.

A second PCR, run for roughly 7 to 12 cycles, used a sample-barcoded 5' primer plus a J-beta primer mix. Every cDNA molecule bore a tag from a template-switch adaptor containing 12 random nucleotides. One entry per CDR3 protein, called by TCRdb with MiXCR from the 5' RACE reads. This repertoire shows 1.5 million to 2 million distinct CDR3 sequences, about two fifths found once; its top ten account for under 25%. CDR3 length: 15 amino acids. CDR1 is MNHNY and CDR2 is SVGAGI in the germline V gene (reference sequence). Trimming removed 5 bases from V and 11 bases from J; junction bases left unmatched: 15.

Sequencing was done on a sample of blood. This chain links TRBV6-6 with TRBJ2-5; 9 nucleotides agree with TRBD2. The sequence derives from a human donor in good health. Here the CDR3 reads CASSPSGGIVSEQYF. The CDR3 DNA follows: TGTGCCAGCAGTCCAAGCGGGGGGATCGTTTCTGAGCAGTACTTC.